This T cell receptor (beta chain) was found in a study of blood T cell repertoires in COVID-19. Libraries were prepared by immunoSEQ multiplex PCR; TCRdb keeps only in-frame clonotypes and omits some of them. The sample lists approximately 160,000 clones; around 85% were seen once. The germline V gene encodes CDR1 LNHNV and CDR2 YYDKDF (reference sequence). V was pared by 0 bases and J by 5 bases, with 8 bases between. The CDR3 spans 13 residues. The receptor comes from a man aged 55 to 70 who had recovered from COVID-19. The sample was peripheral blood. The chain recombines TRBV15 with TRBJ2-7; D unresolved. DNA of the CDR3: TGTGCCACCAGCAGAGAAAGCTTCCACGAGCAGTACTTC. Its protein product is CATSRESFHEQYF.